Following are 19 T cell receptor beta chains from one sample sequenced in a study of blood T cell repertoires in COVID-19. Sequenced by immunoSEQ multiplex PCR; TCRdb stores in-frame clones only, minus some. The table includes approximately 150,000 clones, 76% detected once. Specimen: peripheral blood. The source is a man aged 60 to 75 with acute or convalescent COVID-19.

The chain combines TRBV24-1 with TRBJ2-1; 10 bases align to TRBD2. The ends lost 4 bases at V and 10 bases at J; junction bases unmatched: 3. The CDR3 covers 13 residues. CDR1 is KGHDR, CDR2 SFDVKD, per germline. As DNA, the CDR3 is TGTGCCACCAGTGACCCGGGACTAGCGGAGCAGTTCTTC. Translation gives CATSDPGLAEQFF.

The CDR3 DNA reads TGCGCCAGCAGCTTGATTGGACAGAACGAGCAGTACTTC. The encoded protein is CASSLIGQNEQYF. The genes are TRBV5-1 and TRBJ2-7, with D possibly being TRBD1 (6 bases). The CDR3 is 13 amino acids. Germline CDR1 SGHRS, CDR2 YFSETQ. Deletions cut 1 base from V and 5 bases from J, with 10 bases between.

This rearrangement joins TRBV18 to TRBJ2-2; perhaps TRBD2 as D (10 bases). From germline, CDR1 is KGHSH and CDR2 LQKENI. CDR3 length equals 21 residues. The ends were cut back, 4 bases at V and 4 bases at J, with 31 bases in the middle. CDR3 sequence reads: CASSLQGAPLLAGRSTGELFF. CDR3 coding DNA: TGTGCCAGCTCACTACAGGGGGCGCCTCTACTAGCGGGAAGGTCCACCGGGGAGCTGTTTTTT.

In DNA form, the CDR3 reads TGTGCCAGTAGGAGAAGGGGTAGCAATCAGCCCCAGCATTTT. Encoded protein: CASRRRGSNQPQHF. The chain has TRBV19 and TRBJ1-5, with a weak D call TRBD1 (5 bases). Germline assignment: CDR1 LNHDA and CDR2 SQIVND (reference sequence). V was trimmed by 6 bases and J by 0 bases, leaving 9 bases between them. This CDR3 contains 14 residues.

This clone was counted between two and nine times. The chain links TRBV28 to TRBJ1-2; 10 bases map to TRBD1. Germline loops: CDR1 MDHEN, CDR2 SYDVKM. Unmatched junction bases numbered 11, after V lost 6 bases and J lost 4 bases. This CDR3 contains 16 residues. The CDR3 here is CASRGDRGFGSYGYTF. In DNA form, the CDR3 reads TGTGCCAGCAGGGGGGACAGGGGTTTTGGTAGCTATGGCTACACCTTC.

Written as DNA, the CDR3 is TGTGCCAGCAGGATGGGGACAGGGTCCCACGAGCAGTACTTC. This sequence encodes CASRMGTGSHEQYF. This chain links TRBV6-5 with TRBJ2-7; TRBD1 agrees at 9 bases. CDR3 length equals 14 residues. Germline CDR1 MNHEY, CDR2 SVGAGI. V gave up 6 bases and J gave up 5 bases; unmatched junction bases: 8.

This rearrangement joins TRBV30 to TRBJ2-3, with a weak D call TRBD2 (7 bases). The germline V and J ends were trimmed by 7 bases and 4 bases, with 15 bases remaining between them. The CDR3 contains 13 residues. The V gene's germline CDR1 is GTSNPN and CDR2 SVGIG (reference sequence). The CDR3 protein is CAYKPGGPDTQYF. The CDR3 DNA follows: TGTGCCTACAAGCCGGGGGGCCCAGATACGCAGTATTTT.

The genes are TRBV7-8 and TRBJ2-1; the D is unclear. The CDR3 spans 15 residues. Germline CDR1 is SGHVS and CDR2 is FQNEAQ. With 5 bases removed from V and 7 bases from J, the gap between germline ends came to 18 bases. CDR3 coding DNA: TGTGCCAGCAGCCCGCTCCTACCCGCCGGTAATGAGCAGTTCTTC. Its translation is CASSPLLPAGNEQFF.

The chain carries TRBV2 and TRBJ2-3, with 10 nucleotides matching TRBD1. The trim removed 6 bases at V and 4 bases at J, leaving 10 bases unmatched. The CDR3 has 16 residues. Germline CDR1 is SNHLY and CDR2 is FYNNEI. This CDR3 is CASSCRQGAAADTQYF. The CDR3 DNA reads TGTGCCAGCAGCTGCCGACAGGGGGCTGCTGCAGATACGCAGTATTTT.

This clone occurred a few times. V and J are TRBV23-1 and TRBJ1-4; no definite D call. TRBV23-1 is noted as an ORF with a role that remains uncertain. Trimming pared 9 bases from V and 0 bases from J, leaving 5 bases between. The CDR3 contains 12 residues. The CDR3 sequence: CARAATNEKLFF. For the CDR3, the DNA is TGCGCCAGGGCAGCAACTAATGAAAAACTGTTTTTT.

This clone was seen a handful of times. The rearrangement joins TRBV28 to TRBJ1-5; no clear D gene. There are 19 residues in the CDR3. V was clipped by 3 bases and J by 0 bases, with 21 bases between them. CDR1 is MDHEN and CDR2 is SYDVKM in the germline V gene. This CDR3 reads CASSFPRIPGLNSNQPQHF. The CDR3 coding sequence is TGTGCCAGCAGTTTCCCTCGGATCCCAGGTCTCAATAGCAATCAGCCCCAGCATTTT.

The V gene is TRBV5-1, the J gene TRBJ2-2; 14 bases align to TRBD2. The germline CDR1 and CDR2 sequences are SGHRS and YFSETQ. The CDR3 totals 17 residues. The trim removed 4 bases at V and 9 bases at J, leaving 11 bases unmatched. The CDR3 is CASSQTGTSGSLRELFF. DNA for the CDR3: TGCGCCAGCAGCCAGACCGGGACTAGCGGGAGTTTGCGGGAGCTGTTTTTT.

This clone was seen a single time. The gene calls are TRBV10-3 and TRBJ2-5, with 10 positions matching TRBD2. Germline V gene sequence: CDR1 ENHRY, CDR2 SYGVKD. V shed 4 bases and J 0 bases; nucleotides not matched to a gene: 2. The CDR3 extends over 15 amino acids. Written as DNA, the CDR3 is TGTGCCATCAGTGGGACTAGCGGAGACCAAGAGACCCAGTACTTC. This translates into CAISGTSGDQETQYF.

The chain carries TRBV19 and TRBJ2-3; 7 bases fit TRBD1. Germline CDR1 reads LNHDA; CDR2 reads SQIVND (reference sequence). The CDR3 sequence is 15 residues long. The J segment lost 0 bases and the V segment lost 4 bases, leaving 4 bases of the junction unmatched. The CDR3 nucleotides are TGTGCCAGTAGTACCGGGACAGCTAGCACAGATACGCAGTATTTT. Translated, it gives CASSTGTASTDTQYF.

This clone has a single count. CDR3 sequence reads: CASSVTGGAADEQFF. For the CDR3, the DNA is TGTGCCAGCTCGGTAACAGGGGGCGCGGCGGATGAGCAGTTCTTC. V is TRBV18 and J is TRBJ2-1, with 9 nucleotides matching TRBD1. This CDR3 comprises 15 residues. Losses at the gene ends were 6 bases for V and 8 bases for J; bases not matched to a gene: 11. In germline, CDR1 is KGHSH, CDR2 LQKENI.

This clone was detected only a few times. This same CDR3 is encoded by further DNA sequences in the sample. This chain joins TRBV19 and TRBJ1-1, with 7 bases lining up with TRBD1. The CDR3 has 15 amino acids. Looked up from germline, CDR1 is LNHDA and CDR2 is SQIVND (reference sequence). V was pared by 3 bases and J by 1 base, with 5 bases of the junction left unmatched. The CDR3 sequence: CASSILRQGNTEAFF. Here the CDR3 DNA reads TGTGCCAGTAGTATTCTCCGACAGGGGAACACTGAAGCTTTCTTT.

This clone was recorded once. This chain connects TRBV7-8 to TRBJ1-3; D might be TRBD1 (6 bases). This CDR3 is built from 15 residues. The V end lost 3 bases, the J end lost 0 bases, and 9 bases lay between the germline ends. Germline V gene lookup returns CDR1 SGHVS and CDR2 FQNEAQ. The chain's CDR3 is CASSLNRASGNTIYF. In DNA, the CDR3 is TGTGCCAGCAGCTTGAACAGGGCCTCTGGAAACACCATATATTTT.

The V call is TRBV12-3 or TRBV12-4, the J call TRBJ2-7; TRBD1 matches at 8 bases. The CDR3 is 12 residues long. The CDR3 region is CGEDREGDEQYF. The DNA for the CDR3 is TGTGGGGAGGACAGGGAAGGGGACGAGCAGTACTTC.

The V gene is TRBV28, the J gene TRBJ2-3; 10 nucleotides line up with TRBD1. V was clipped by 8 bases and J by 11 bases; unmatched bases: 13. Per germline, CDR1 MDHEN and CDR2 SYDVKM. The CDR3 has 14 amino acids. The CDR3 DNA reads as TGTGCCAGCTCCGGGACAGGGGTTTTTCTAAGGCAGTATTTT. It encodes CASSGTGVFLRQYF. The whole variable domain, filled in from reference TRBV28 and TRBJ2-3, reads DVKVTQSSRYLVKRTGEKVFLECVQDMDHENMFWYRQDPGLGLRLIYFSYDVKMKEKGDIPEGYSVSREKKERFSLILESASTNQTSMYLCASSGTGVFLRQYFGPGTRLTVL.